This T cell receptor (beta chain) derives from a study of patients and donors after allogeneic stem cell transplantation. In TCRdb, the RT-PCR reads were re-called with MiXCR into one record per CDR3 protein. Of about 410,000 distinct CDR3 sequences in the sample, 16% were seen once. Germline V gene data show CDR1 as SGHVS and CDR2 as FQNEAQ. The CDR3 has 15 amino acids. Between the trimmed V and J ends, which lost 5 bases and 1 base, there was a span of 15 bases. The sequenced sample consisted of blood, either unsorted or a sorted T cell fraction (not recorded which). This sequence was found in a human donor who was either an allogeneic HSCT recipient or a stem cell or donor lymphocyte infusion donor (not recorded which). It is not recorded whose cells these are; they may come from a transplant donor. J is TRBJ2-7 and V is TRBV7-8; D is uncertain. In DNA, the CDR3 is TGTGCCAGCAGCCAGGCTTGGACGGGTTCCTACGAGCAGTACTTC. The encoded protein is CASSQAWTGSYEQYF.